This TCR beta chain was identified in a study of blood T cell repertoires in COVID-19. Study as a whole: Some COVID-19 samples were acute and others convalescent; all came from the United States, Italy and Spain.

The CDR3 is 16 amino acids. J lost 0 bases, V lost 2 bases, and 6 bases had no gene match. Germline V gives CDR1 SGHKS, CDR2 YYEKEE (reference sequence). As processed by the authors: How many nucleated cells were present was estimated from reference gene primer amplification. Using immunoSEQ multiplex PCR, the repertoire was profiled, and TCRdb retains in-frame clones only, with some absent. V, J and clone size derive from that table, while D and trimming were established from the DNA sequence. The table includes nearly 350,000 clones, under 95% detected once. J is TRBJ1-2 and V is TRBV5-5; TRBD1 matches 8 bases. Sequenced sample: peripheral blood. The TCR sequence derives from a woman aged 18 to 35 who had recovered from COVID-19. The CDR3 loop reads CASSLVRGLTNYGYTF. CDR3 DNA: TGTGCCAGCAGCTTAGTCAGGGGGCTTACTAACTATGGCTACACCTTC. Supplemented by reference TRBV5-5 and TRBJ1-2, the full variable domain reads DAGVTQSPTHLIKTRGQQVTLRCSPISGHKSVSWYQQVLGQGPQFIFQYYEKEERGRGNFPDRFSARQFPNYSSELNVNALLLGDSALYLCASSLVRGLTNYGYTFGSGTRLTVV.